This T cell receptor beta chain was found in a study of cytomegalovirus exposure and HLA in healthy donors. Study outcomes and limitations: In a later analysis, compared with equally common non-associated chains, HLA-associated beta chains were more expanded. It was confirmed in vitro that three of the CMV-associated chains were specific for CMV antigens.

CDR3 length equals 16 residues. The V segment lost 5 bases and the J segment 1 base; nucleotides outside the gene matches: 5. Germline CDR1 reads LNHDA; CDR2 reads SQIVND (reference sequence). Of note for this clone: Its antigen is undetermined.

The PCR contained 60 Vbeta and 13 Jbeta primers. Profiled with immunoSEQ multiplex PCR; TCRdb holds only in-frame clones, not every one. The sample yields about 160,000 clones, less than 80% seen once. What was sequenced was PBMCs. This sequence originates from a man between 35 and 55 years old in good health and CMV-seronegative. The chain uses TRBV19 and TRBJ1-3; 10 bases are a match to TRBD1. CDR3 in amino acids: CASSLGTGVSGNTIYF. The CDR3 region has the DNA TGTGCCAGTAGTTTGGGGACAGGGGTGTCTGGAAACACCATATATTTT.